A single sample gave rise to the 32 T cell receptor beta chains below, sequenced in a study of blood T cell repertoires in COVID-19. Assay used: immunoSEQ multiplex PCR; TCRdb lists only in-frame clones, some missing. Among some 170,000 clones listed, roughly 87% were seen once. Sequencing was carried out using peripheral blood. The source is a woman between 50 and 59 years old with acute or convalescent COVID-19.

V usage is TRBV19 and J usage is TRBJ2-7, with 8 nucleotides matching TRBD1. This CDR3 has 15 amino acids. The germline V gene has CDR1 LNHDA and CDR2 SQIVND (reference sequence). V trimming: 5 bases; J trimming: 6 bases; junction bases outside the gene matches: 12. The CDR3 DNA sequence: TGTGCCAGTAGTCCCCTGGACAGGGAACTAGGCGAGCAGTACTTC. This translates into CASSPLDRELGEQYF.

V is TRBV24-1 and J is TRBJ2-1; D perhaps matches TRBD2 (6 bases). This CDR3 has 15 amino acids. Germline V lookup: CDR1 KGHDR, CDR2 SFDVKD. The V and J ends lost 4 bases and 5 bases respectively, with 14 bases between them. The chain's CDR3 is CATSDPGTHDNEQFF. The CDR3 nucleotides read TGTGCCACCAGTGACCCTGGGACTCATGACAATGAGCAGTTCTTC.

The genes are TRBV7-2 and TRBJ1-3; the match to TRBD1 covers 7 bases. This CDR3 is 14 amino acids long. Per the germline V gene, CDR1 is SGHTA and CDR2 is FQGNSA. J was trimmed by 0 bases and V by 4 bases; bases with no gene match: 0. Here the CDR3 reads CASSWDSSGNTIYF. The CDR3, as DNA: TGTGCCAGCAGCTGGGACAGCTCTGGAAACACCATATATTTT. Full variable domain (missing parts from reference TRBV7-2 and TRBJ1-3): GAGVSQSPSNKVTEKGKDVELRCDPISGHTALYWYRQSLGQGLEFLIYFQGNSAPDKSGLPSDRFSAERTGGSVSTLTIQRTQQEDSAVYLCASSWDSSGNTIYFGEGSWLTVV.

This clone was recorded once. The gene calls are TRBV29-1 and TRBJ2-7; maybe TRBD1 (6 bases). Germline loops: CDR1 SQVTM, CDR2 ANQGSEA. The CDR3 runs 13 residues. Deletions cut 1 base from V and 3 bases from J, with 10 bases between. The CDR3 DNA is TGCAGCGTTGAAGGACAGGTCGGCTACGAGCAGTACTTC. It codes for CSVEGQVGYEQYF.

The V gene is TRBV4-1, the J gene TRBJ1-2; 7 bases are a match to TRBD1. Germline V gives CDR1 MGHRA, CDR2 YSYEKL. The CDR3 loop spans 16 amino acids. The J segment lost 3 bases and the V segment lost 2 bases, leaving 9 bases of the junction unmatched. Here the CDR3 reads CASSQPETGSHYGYTF. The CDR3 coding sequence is TGCGCCAGCAGCCAACCCGAGACAGGGAGCCACTATGGCTACACCTTC.

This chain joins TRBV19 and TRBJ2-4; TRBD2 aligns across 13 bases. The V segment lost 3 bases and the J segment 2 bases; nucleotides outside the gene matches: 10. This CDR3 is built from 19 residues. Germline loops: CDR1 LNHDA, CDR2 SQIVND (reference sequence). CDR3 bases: TGTGCCAGTAGTATTCTACTAGCGGGAGGGTTAGCGACCAAAAACATTCAGTACTTC. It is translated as CASSILLAGGLATKNIQYF.

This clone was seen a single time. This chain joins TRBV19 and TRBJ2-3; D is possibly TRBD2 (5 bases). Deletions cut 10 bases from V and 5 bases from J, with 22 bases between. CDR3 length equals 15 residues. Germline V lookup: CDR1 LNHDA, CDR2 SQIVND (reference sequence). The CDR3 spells CATGVAFWGKDTQYF. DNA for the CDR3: TGTGCCACCGGGGTGGCTTTTTGGGGTAAAGATACGCAGTATTTT.

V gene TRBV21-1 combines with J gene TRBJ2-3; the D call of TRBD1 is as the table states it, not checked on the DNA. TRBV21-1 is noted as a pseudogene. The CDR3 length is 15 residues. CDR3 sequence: CASIPSLHCTDTQYF. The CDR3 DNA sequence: TGTGCCAGCATCCCGTCCTTACATTGCACAGATACGCAGTATTTT.

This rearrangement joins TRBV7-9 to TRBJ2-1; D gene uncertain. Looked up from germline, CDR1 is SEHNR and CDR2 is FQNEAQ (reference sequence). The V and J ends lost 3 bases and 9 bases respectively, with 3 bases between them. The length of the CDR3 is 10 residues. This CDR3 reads CASSFSEQFF. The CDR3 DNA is TGTGCCAGCAGCTTCTCTGAGCAGTTCTTC.

CDR3 in DNA: TGTGCCACGACAGGGGCCCCGGAAAACTATGGCTACACCTTC. The encoded protein is CATTGAPENYGYTF. The rearrangement joins TRBV10-3 to TRBJ1-2; 8 positions match TRBD1. In germline, CDR1 is ENHRY, CDR2 SYGVKD. The V and J ends lost 10 bases and 2 bases, in that order; junction bases with no gene match: 9. There are 14 residues in the CDR3.

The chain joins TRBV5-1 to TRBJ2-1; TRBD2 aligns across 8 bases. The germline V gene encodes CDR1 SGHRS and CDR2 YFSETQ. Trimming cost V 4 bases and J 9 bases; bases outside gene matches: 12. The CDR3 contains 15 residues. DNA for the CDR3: TGCGCCAGCAGCGAGAACGGGGGGGCCTTTGGTGAGCAGTTCTTC. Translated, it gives CASSENGGAFGEQFF.

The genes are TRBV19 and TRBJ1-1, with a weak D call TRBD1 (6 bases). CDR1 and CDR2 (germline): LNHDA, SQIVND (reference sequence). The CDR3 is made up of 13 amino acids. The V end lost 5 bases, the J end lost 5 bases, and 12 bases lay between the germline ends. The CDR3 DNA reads TGTGCCAGTAGTGCGGACAGCGAAACTGAAGCTTTCTTT. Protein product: CASSADSETEAFF.

DNA for the CDR3: TGTGCCAGCAGCCAAGAGTCAATAATACGGGGTAAAGAGACCCAGTACTTC. The encoded protein is CASSQESIIRGKETQYF. The chain is built from TRBV3-1 (or the pseudogene TRBV3-2) and TRBJ2-5; D possibly corresponds to TRBD2 (5 bases). V shed 0 bases and J shed 3 bases, with 17 bases lying between them. The CDR3 length is 17 residues. Per the germline V gene, CDR1 is LGHDT and CDR2 is YNNKEL (reference sequence).

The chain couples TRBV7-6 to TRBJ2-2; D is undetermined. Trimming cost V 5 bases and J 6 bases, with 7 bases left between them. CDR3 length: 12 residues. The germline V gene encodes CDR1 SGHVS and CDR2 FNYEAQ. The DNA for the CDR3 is TGTGCCAGCAGCCGGTTTGCCGGGGAGCTGTTTTTT. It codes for CASSRFAGELFF.

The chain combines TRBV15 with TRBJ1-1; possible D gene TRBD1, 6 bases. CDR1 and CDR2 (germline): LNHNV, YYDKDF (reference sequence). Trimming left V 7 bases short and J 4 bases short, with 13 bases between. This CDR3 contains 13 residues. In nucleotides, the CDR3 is TGTGCCACCACCGCACAGGGTGGCACTGAAGCTTTCTTT. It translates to CATTAQGGTEAFF.

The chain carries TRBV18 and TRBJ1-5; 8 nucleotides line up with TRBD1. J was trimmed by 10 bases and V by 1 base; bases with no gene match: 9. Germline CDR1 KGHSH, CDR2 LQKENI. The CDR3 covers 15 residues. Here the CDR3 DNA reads TGTGCCAGCTCACCACTTGGGACAGGCCAGGGACCCCAGCATTTT. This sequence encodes CASSPLGTGQGPQHF.

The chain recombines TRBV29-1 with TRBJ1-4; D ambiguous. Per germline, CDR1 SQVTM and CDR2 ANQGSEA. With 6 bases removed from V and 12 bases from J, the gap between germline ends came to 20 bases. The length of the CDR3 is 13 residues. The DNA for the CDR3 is TGCAGCGTGGTGGGCCAGGACGTGGAGGAACTGTTTTTT. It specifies CSVVGQDVEELFF. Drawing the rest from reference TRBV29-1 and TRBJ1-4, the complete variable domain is SAVISQKPSRDICQRGTSLTIQCQVDSQVTMMFWYRQQPGQSLTLIATANQGSEATYESGFVIDKFPISRPNLTFSTLTVSNMSPEDSSIYLCSVVGQDVEELFFGSGTQLSVL.

The CDR3 DNA sequence: TGTGCCAGCAGTTCGACGGGACTAGACACCGGGGAGCTGTTTTTT. It translates to CASSSTGLDTGELFF. The rearrangement uses TRBV6-2 or TRBV6-3 and TRBJ2-2; 8 bases align to TRBD2. The CDR3 loop spans 15 amino acids. Unmatched junction bases numbered 4, after V lost 4 bases and J lost 3 bases. CDR1 and CDR2 (germline): MNHEY, SVGEGT.

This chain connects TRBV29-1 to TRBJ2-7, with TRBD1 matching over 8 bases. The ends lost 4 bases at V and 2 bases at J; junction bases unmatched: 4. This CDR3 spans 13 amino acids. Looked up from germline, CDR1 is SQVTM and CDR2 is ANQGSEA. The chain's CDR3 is CSVGTGGPYEQYF. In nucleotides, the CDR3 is TGCAGCGTTGGTACAGGGGGACCCTACGAGCAGTACTTC.

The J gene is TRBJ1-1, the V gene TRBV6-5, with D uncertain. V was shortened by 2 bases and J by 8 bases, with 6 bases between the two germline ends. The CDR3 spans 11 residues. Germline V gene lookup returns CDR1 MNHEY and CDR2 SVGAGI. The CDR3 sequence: CASSYAAEAFF. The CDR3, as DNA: TGTGCCAGCAGTTACGCGGCAGAAGCTTTCTTT.

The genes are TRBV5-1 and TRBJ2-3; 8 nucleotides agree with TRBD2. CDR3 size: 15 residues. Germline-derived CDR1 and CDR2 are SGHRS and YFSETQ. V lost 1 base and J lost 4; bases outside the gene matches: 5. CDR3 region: CASSLWLAGPDTQYF. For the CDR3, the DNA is TGCGCCAGCAGCTTGTGGCTAGCGGGCCCAGATACGCAGTATTTT.

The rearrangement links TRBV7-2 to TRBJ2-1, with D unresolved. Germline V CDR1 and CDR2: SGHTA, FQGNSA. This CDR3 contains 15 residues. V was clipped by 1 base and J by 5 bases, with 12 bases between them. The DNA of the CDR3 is TGTGCCAGCAGCTTAGTGATCAGGTACAACAATGAGCAGTTCTTC. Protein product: CASSLVIRYNNEQFF.

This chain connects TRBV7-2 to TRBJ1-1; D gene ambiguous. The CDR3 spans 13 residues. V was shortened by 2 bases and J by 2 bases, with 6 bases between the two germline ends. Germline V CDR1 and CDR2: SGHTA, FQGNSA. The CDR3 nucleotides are TGTGCCAGCAGCTTAACCAGTAACACTGAAGCTTTCTTT. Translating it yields CASSLTSNTEAFF.

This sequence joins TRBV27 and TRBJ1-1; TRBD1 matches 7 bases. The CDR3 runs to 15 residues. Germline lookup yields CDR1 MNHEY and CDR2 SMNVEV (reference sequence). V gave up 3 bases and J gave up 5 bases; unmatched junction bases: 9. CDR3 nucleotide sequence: TGTGCCAGCAGTTTGTCAAGGCAGGGGGAGACTGAAGCTTTCTTT. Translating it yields CASSLSRQGETEAFF.

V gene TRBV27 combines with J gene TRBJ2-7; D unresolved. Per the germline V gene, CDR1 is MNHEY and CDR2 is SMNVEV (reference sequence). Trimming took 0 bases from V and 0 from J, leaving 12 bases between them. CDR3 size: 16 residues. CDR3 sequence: CASSLSPSDFSYEQYF. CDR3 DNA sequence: TGTGCCAGCAGTTTATCCCCCAGCGACTTCTCCTACGAGCAGTACTTC.

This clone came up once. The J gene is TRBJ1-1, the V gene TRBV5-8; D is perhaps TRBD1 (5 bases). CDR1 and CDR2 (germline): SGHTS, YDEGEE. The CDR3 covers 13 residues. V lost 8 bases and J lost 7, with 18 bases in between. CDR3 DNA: TGTGCCAGTCCTTCCGGGGGATCCTATGAAGCTTTCTTT. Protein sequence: CASPSGGSYEAFF. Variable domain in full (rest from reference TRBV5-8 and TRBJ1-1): EAGVTQSPTHLIKTRGQQATLRCSPISGHTSVYWYQQALGLGLQFLLWYDEGEERNRGNFPPRFSGRQFPNYSSELNVNALELEDSALYLCASPSGGSYEAFFGQGTRLTVV.

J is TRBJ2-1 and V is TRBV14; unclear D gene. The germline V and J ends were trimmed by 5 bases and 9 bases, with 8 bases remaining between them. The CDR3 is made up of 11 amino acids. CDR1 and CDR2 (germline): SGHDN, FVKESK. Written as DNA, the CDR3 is TGTGCCAGCAGCTACTACGCTGAGCAGTTCTTC. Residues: CASSYYAEQFF.

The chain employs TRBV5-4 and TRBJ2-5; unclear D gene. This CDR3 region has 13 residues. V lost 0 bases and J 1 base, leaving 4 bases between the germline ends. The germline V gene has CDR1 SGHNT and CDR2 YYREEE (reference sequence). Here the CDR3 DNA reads TGTGCCAGCAGCTTGGGCGTCCAAGAGACCCAGTACTTC. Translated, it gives CASSLGVQETQYF.

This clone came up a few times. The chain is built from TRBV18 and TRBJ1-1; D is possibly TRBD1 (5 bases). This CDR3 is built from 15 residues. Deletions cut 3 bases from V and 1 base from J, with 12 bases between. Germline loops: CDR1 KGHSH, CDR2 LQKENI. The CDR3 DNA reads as TGTGCCAGCTCACCTTTCGGGGACTCGAACACTGAAGCTTTCTTT. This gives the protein CASSPFGDSNTEAFF. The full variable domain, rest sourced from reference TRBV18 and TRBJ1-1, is NAGVMQNPRHLVRRRGQEARLRCSPMKGHSHVYWYRQLPEEGLKFMVYLQKENIIDESGMPKERFSAEFPKEGPSILRIQQVVRGDSAAYFCASSPFGDSNTEAFFGQGTRLTVV.

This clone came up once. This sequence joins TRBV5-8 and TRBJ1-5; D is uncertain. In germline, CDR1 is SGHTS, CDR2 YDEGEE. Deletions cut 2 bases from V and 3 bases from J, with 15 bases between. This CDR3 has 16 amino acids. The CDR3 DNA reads TGTGCCAGCAGCTTATTTTATATGACTATCAATCAGCCCCAGCATTTT. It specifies CASSLFYMTINQPQHF.

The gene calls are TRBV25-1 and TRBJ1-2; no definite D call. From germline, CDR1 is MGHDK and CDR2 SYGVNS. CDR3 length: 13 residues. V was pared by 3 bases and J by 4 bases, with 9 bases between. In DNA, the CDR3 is TGTGCCAGCAGTGACCATACAGTCTATGGCTACACCTTC. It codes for CASSDHTVYGYTF.

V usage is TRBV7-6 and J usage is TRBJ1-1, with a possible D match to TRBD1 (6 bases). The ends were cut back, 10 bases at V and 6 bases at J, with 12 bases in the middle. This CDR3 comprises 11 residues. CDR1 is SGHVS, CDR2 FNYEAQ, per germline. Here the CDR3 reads CAITGIPEAFF. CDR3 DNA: TGTGCCATCACAGGGATCCCTGAAGCTTTCTTT.